The sequence of this T cell receptor (beta chain) was determined in a study of OX40 agonist ivuxolimab in advanced cancers. The data were produced by immunoSEQ multiplex PCR, yet TCRdb's version contains in-frame clones alone and is incomplete. The data contain 70,000 to 95,000 clones, roughly 88% of them singletons. The length of the CDR3 is 14 residues. The germline V gene has CDR1 MGHRA and CDR2 YSYEKL. V lost 3 bases and J lost 6; bases outside the gene matches: 6. This clone was observed a few times. The origin of this receptor is an adult with an advanced solid tumor such as melanoma, head and neck, liver or kidney cancer. The sample was CD4+ or CD8+ T cells sorted from blood, taken in a trial of the OX40 agonist ivuxolimab. V usage is TRBV4-1 and J usage is TRBJ1-2; 8 bases fit TRBD1. For the CDR3, the DNA is TGCGCCAGCAGCCAGCCGGACAGGGTAAATGGCTACACCTTC. Its translation is CASSQPDRVNGYTF.